The 31 T cell receptor beta chains reported below all come from one sample, sequenced in a study of control samples from healthy donors and cancer patients (dated by TCRdb to 2018 to 2020). Receptors were amplified or captured by the immunoSEQ multiplex PCR assay. TCRdb took over this immuneACCESS table, retaining in-frame rearrangements with V and J assigned. Such tables are incomplete; in checked studies, under half of the missing clones stem from an unresolved V gene, and the remainder is unexplained. The sample includes roughly 100,000 clones, with roughly 94% observed a single time. Under 2.5% of the sample comes from the top ten. The sample was blood. The source of these receptors is a woman aged 18-35 years in good health.

In nucleotides, the CDR3 is TGTGCCAGCAGCTCTAGCGGGACGACCTCAGAGACCCAGTACTTC. Translating it yields CASSSSGTTSETQYF. J is TRBJ2-5 and V is TRBV7-9; 9 positions agree with TRBD2. V shed 4 bases, J shed 4 bases, and the junction held 7 bases outside the gene matches. The CDR3 has 15 amino acids. Per the germline V gene, CDR1 is SEHNR and CDR2 is FQNEAQ (reference sequence).

This chain uses TRBV7-9 with TRBJ2-5; TRBD1 matches 7 bases. The germline CDR1 and CDR2 sequences are SEHNR and FQNEAQ (reference sequence). V lost 2 bases and J lost 5; bases outside the gene matches: 5. The CDR3 contains 14 residues. CDR3 residues: CASSLRGGRETQYF. The CDR3 region has the DNA TGTGCCAGCAGCTTAAGAGGGGGCAGGGAGACCCAGTACTTC.

The chain links TRBV28 to TRBJ1-6, with 9 bases that match TRBD1. CDR1 and CDR2 (germline): MDHEN, SYDVKM. The trim removed 6 bases at V and 9 bases at J, leaving 6 bases unmatched. The CDR3 length is 14 residues. The CDR3 nucleotides read TGTGCCAGCAGGGCAACAGGGGGCGGTTCACCCCTCCACTTT. Its translation is CASRATGGGSPLHF.

The table lists this clone with a count of one. The chain combines TRBV6-4 with TRBJ2-3, with D unclear. Germline V gives CDR1 MRHNA, CDR2 SNTAGT. V was pared by 2 bases and J by 5 bases, with 11 bases between. This CDR3 is built from 14 residues. CDR3 residues: CASSDNGVGDTQYF. DNA of the CDR3: TGTGCCAGCAGTGACAATGGGGTTGGAGATACGCAGTATTTT.

This sequence joins TRBV29-1 and TRBJ2-1, with D tentatively TRBD1 (7 bases). The CDR3 contains 15 residues. Trimming cost V 5 bases and J 5 bases, with 19 bases left between them. Looked up from germline, CDR1 is SQVTM and CDR2 is ANQGSEA. The CDR3 here is CSVRTGLLPNNEQFF. CDR3 sequence (DNA): TGCAGCGTTCGGACAGGACTACTTCCCAACAATGAGCAGTTCTTC.

This clone was observed a few times. The chain joins TRBV9 to TRBJ1-3, with a possible D match to TRBD1 (6 bases). Trimming pared 2 bases from V and 0 bases from J, leaving 9 bases between. Germline assignment: CDR1 SGDLS and CDR2 YYNGEE. The CDR3 length is 15 residues. CDR3 DNA sequence: TGTGCCAGCAGCGTGGGACACCACTCTGGAAACACCATATATTTT. This sequence encodes CASSVGHHSGNTIYF.

This clone came up once. A read error may produce the germline difference seen at one junction end. The chain couples TRBV28 to TRBJ1-6; D might be TRBD1 (5 bases). The CDR3 has 14 residues. CDR1 is MDHEN and CDR2 is SYDVKM in the germline V gene. CDR3 amino acids: CASSQGPYNSPLHF. In nucleotides, the CDR3 is TGTGCCAGCAGTCAGGGACCCTACAATTCACCCCTCCACTTT.

The J gene is TRBJ2-3, the V gene TRBV11-3, with 7 nucleotides matching TRBD2. V shed 1 base and J 8 bases; nucleotides not matched to a gene: 3. CDR1 is SGHNT, CDR2 YENEEA, per germline. CDR3 size: 13 residues. CDR3 in DNA: TGTGCCAGCAGCTTAGTCTCTAGCGGTACGCAGTATTTT. This sequence encodes CASSLVSSGTQYF.

This chain connects TRBV11-2 to TRBJ1-1; the match to TRBD1 covers 7 bases. This CDR3 comprises 14 residues. V lost 3 bases and J lost 1; bases outside the gene matches: 2. The germline V gene has CDR1 SGHAT and CDR2 FQNNGV. In nucleotides, the CDR3 is TGTGCCAGCAGCTTCAGGGGGAGGAACACTGAAGCTTTCTTT. This sequence encodes CASSFRGRNTEAFF.

The J gene is TRBJ2-1, the V gene TRBV4-3; 11 bases align to TRBD2. The germline V gene has CDR1 LGHNA and CDR2 YSLEER. With V trimmed by 5 bases and J by 6 bases, 6 bases remained unmatched. The CDR3 runs to 15 residues. CDR3 sequence (DNA): TGCGCCAGCAGCGATAGCGGGGGGGTAGGCAATGAGCAGTTCTTC. It encodes CASSDSGGVGNEQFF.

This chain connects TRBV19 to TRBJ2-5, with D perhaps matching TRBD2 (6 bases). Germline CDR1 and CDR2: LNHDA and SQIVND (reference sequence). This CDR3 has 13 residues. V was pared by 5 bases and J by 4 bases, with 11 bases between. CDR3 bases: TGTGCCAGTAGTTTGGGACTGGGAGAGACCCAGTACTTC. Translating it yields CASSLGLGETQYF.

The sample holds a few counts of this clone. This CDR3 is CASSQGREAYNEQFF. CDR3 DNA: TGTGCCAGCAGCCAAGGAAGGGAGGCCTACAATGAGCAGTTCTTC. The rearrangement uses TRBV4-2 and TRBJ2-1, with D possibly matching TRBD2 (6 bases). CDR1 is LGHNA and CDR2 is YNFKEQ in the germline V gene. Trimming left V 1 base short and J 2 bases short, with 9 bases between. This CDR3 spans 15 amino acids.

The V call is TRBV6-5, the J call TRBJ1-2; D is ambiguous. CDR1 and CDR2 (germline): MNHEY, SVGAGI. The germline V and J ends were trimmed by 0 bases and 9 bases, with 5 bases remaining between them. CDR3 length: 11 amino acids. The CDR3 loop is CASSYSGSYTF. As DNA, the CDR3 is TGTGCCAGCAGTTACTCGGGAAGCTACACCTTC.

The V gene is TRBV11-3, the J gene TRBJ1-1; D may be TRBD1 (5 bases). This CDR3 has 13 amino acids. The V gene's germline CDR1 is SGHNT and CDR2 YENEEA. The germline V and J ends were trimmed by 4 bases and 1 base, with 7 bases remaining between them. The CDR3 spells CASSSGQNTEAFF. In nucleotides, the CDR3 is TGTGCCAGCAGCTCCGGACAGAACACTGAAGCTTTCTTT.

This clone was detected once. The gene calls are TRBV19 and TRBJ1-5; TRBD1 matches at 7 bases. The junction had 8 bases not matched to a gene; V was cut back by 9 bases and J by 3 bases. Germline CDR1 is LNHDA and CDR2 is SQIVND (reference sequence). CDR3 length: 14 residues. CDR3 protein: CASAGTEFNQPQHF. The CDR3, as DNA: TGTGCCAGCGCCGGGACAGAGTTCAATCAGCCCCAGCATTTT.

The CDR3 loop is CASSYTYRELYGYTF. The CDR3 DNA reads as TGTGCCAGCAGTTACACTTACAGGGAACTCTATGGCTACACCTTC. The rearrangement joins TRBV6-5 to TRBJ1-2, with D perhaps matching TRBD1 (6 bases). Germline V gives CDR1 MNHEY, CDR2 SVGAGI. There are 15 residues in the CDR3. Trimming left V 2 bases short and J 4 bases short, with 14 bases between.

The chain employs TRBV6-5 and TRBJ2-3, with D uncertain. Trimming removed 6 bases from V and 0 bases from J, with 10 bases in between. The germline gives CDR1 MNHEY, CDR2 SVGAGI. The CDR3 is 14 residues long. The CDR3 protein is CASSINPSTDTQYF. The CDR3 DNA reads TGTGCCAGCAGCATTAACCCGAGCACAGATACGCAGTATTTT.

The gene calls are TRBV11-2 and TRBJ1-3, with unresolved D. CDR1 and CDR2 (germline): SGHAT, FQNNGV. The CDR3 spans 13 residues. V was shortened by 6 bases and J by 1 base, with 7 bases between the two germline ends. The DNA for the CDR3 is TGTGCCAGCAGAAAGGTATCTGGAAACACCATATATTTT. This gives the protein CASRKVSGNTIYF. Filled out from reference TRBV11-2 and TRBJ1-3, the complete variable domain reads EAGVAQSPRYKIIEKRQSVAFWCNPISGHATLYWYQQILGQGPKLLIQFQNNGVVDDSQLPKDRFSAERLKGVDSTLKIQPAKLEDSAVYLCASRKVSGNTIYFGEGSWLTVV.

This chain joins TRBV7-9 and TRBJ1-2, with TRBD1 matching 8 bases. The CDR3 consists of 13 residues. Germline loops: CDR1 SEHNR, CDR2 FQNEAQ (reference sequence). V gave up 2 bases and J gave up 6 bases; unmatched junction bases: 2. The CDR3 region has the DNA TGTGCCAGCAGCTTACAGGGGGCAGATGGCTACACCTTC. Amino acids: CASSLQGADGYTF.

This chain connects TRBV24-1 to TRBJ1-3; maybe TRBD1 (6 bases). The CDR3 spans 17 residues. Germline loops: CDR1 KGHDR, CDR2 SFDVKD. V shed 0 bases and J shed 0 bases, with 11 bases lying between them. CDR3 coding DNA: TGTGCCACCAGTGATTTGTCGGGGGCGCGCTCTGGAAACACCATATATTTT. Protein: CATSDLSGARSGNTIYF.

The gene calls are TRBV29-1 and TRBJ1-6; no firm D call. Germline CDR1 reads SQVTM; CDR2 reads ANQGSEA. There are 13 residues in the CDR3. V gave up 5 bases and J gave up 7 bases, with 12 bases separating them. CDR3 amino acids: CSVKTAPNSPLHF. The CDR3, as DNA: TGCAGCGTTAAGACGGCCCCGAATTCACCCCTCCACTTT.

The chain employs TRBV7-2 and TRBJ1-2, with D unclear. Trimming removed 1 base at V and 7 bases at J, with 7 bases between. Germline lookup yields CDR1 SGHTA and CDR2 FQGNSA. The CDR3 runs to 12 residues. The CDR3: CASSLEGFGYTF. The CDR3, as DNA: TGTGCCAGCAGCTTAGAGGGATTTGGCTACACCTTC.

The J gene is TRBJ1-5, the V gene TRBV7-9; 8 positions agree with TRBD1. CDR1 is SEHNR, CDR2 FQNEAQ, per germline (reference sequence). Losses at the gene ends were 4 bases for V and 3 bases for J; bases not matched to a gene: 2. The CDR3 extends over 14 amino acids. CDR3 sequence (DNA): TGTGCCAGCAGCTGGACAGGGCCCAATCAGCCCCAGCATTTT. It yields the protein CASSWTGPNQPQHF.

In its sample, this clone was seen once. This chain joins TRBV30 and TRBJ2-1; tentatively, D is TRBD1 (6 bases). From germline, CDR1 is GTSNPN and CDR2 SVGIG (reference sequence). Trimming left V 0 bases short and J 3 bases short, with 12 bases between. The CDR3 contains 15 residues. The CDR3 is CAWSVRQGIYNEQFF. CDR3 nucleotides: TGTGCCTGGAGTGTTAGGCAGGGGATCTACAATGAGCAGTTCTTC.

The chain is built from TRBV5-5 and TRBJ2-1; D possibly corresponds to TRBD2 (6 bases). Trimming pared 1 base from V and 0 bases from J, leaving 8 bases between. Germline V gives CDR1 SGHKS, CDR2 YYEKEE (reference sequence). The CDR3 loop spans 15 amino acids. CDR3 region: CASSLWRVSYNEQFF. DNA for the CDR3: TGTGCCAGCAGCTTGTGGAGGGTCTCCTACAATGAGCAGTTCTTC.

This clone came up a few times. This chain links TRBV5-1 with TRBJ2-1, with D perhaps TRBD2 (5 bases). V lost 8 bases to trimming and J lost 6 bases, with 9 bases between them. Germline values: CDR1 SGHRS, CDR2 YFSETQ. This CDR3 has 11 amino acids. CDR3 nucleotide sequence: TGCGCCAGTGGCGCGGGCAATGAGCAGTTCTTC. It codes for CASGAGNEQFF.

The chain recombines TRBV29-1 with TRBJ1-2, with D possibly being TRBD1 (6 bases). The V end lost 7 bases, the J end lost 8 bases, and 14 bases lay between the germline ends. The germline CDR1 and CDR2 sequences are SQVTM and ANQGSEA. The CDR3 consists of 11 residues. CDR3 protein: CSALTGPGYTF. CDR3 sequence (DNA): TGCAGCGCCTTAACAGGGCCCGGCTACACCTTC.

This chain links TRBV28 with TRBJ1-1, with 7 bases aligning to TRBD1. This CDR3 is built from 17 residues. Germline V lookup: CDR1 MDHEN, CDR2 SYDVKM. With 5 bases clipped from V and 8 bases from J, the junction kept 20 bases outside the gene matches. CDR3 nucleotide sequence: TGTGCCAGCAGTCGGGGACAGCGAAACACCCCCTTTACCGAAGCTTTCTTT. Protein product: CASSRGQRNTPFTEAFF.

This chain links TRBV2 with TRBJ2-1, with 16 bases that match TRBD2. Germline loops: CDR1 SNHLY, CDR2 FYNNEI. V gave up 7 bases and J gave up 0 bases; unmatched junction bases: 12. The CDR3 has 20 residues. The DNA of the CDR3 is TGTGCCAGCAACGTTTTCGGGACTAGCGGGGGGGCCGGCTCCTACAATGAGCAGTTCTTC. Translating it yields CASNVFGTSGGAGSYNEQFF.

The chain carries TRBV28 and TRBJ1-5; the D is unclear. V gave up 3 bases and J gave up 0 bases, with 15 bases separating them. The CDR3 contains 17 residues. Germline lookup yields CDR1 MDHEN and CDR2 SYDVKM. CDR3 amino acids: CASSLVRGVDSNQPQHF. DNA of the CDR3: TGTGCCAGCAGTTTGGTTCGGGGTGTCGATAGCAATCAGCCCCAGCATTTT.

The chain links TRBV25-1 to TRBJ1-3, with a tentative D call TRBD1 (5 bases). The V end lost 4 bases, the J end lost 8 bases, and 9 bases lay between the germline ends. Per the germline V gene, CDR1 is MGHDK and CDR2 is SYGVNS. The length of the CDR3 is 12 residues. CDR3: CASSVGGDTIYF. CDR3 nucleotide sequence: TGTGCCAGCAGTGTCGGGGGGGACACCATATATTTT.